This T cell receptor (beta chain) came from a study of cytomegalovirus exposure and HLA in healthy donors. Method: immunoSEQ multiplex PCR; TCRdb's copy keeps in-frame clones and lacks some. Among 90,000 to 100,000 clones listed, approximately 93% were seen once. In germline, CDR1 is SGHTA, CDR2 FQGNSA. V was shortened by 1 base and J by 0 bases, with 8 bases between the two germline ends. This CDR3 is 15 amino acids long. The TCR comes from a woman aged 25 to 45 in good health and CMV-seropositive. The chain combines TRBV7-2 with TRBJ2-3, with D possibly matching TRBD2 (6 bases). Material: PBMCs. CDR3 in amino acids: CASSLVAGSTDTQYF. The DNA of the CDR3 is TGTGCCAGCAGCTTAGTTGCGGGGAGCACAGATACGCAGTATTTT.